This T cell receptor beta chain was identified during a study of cytomegalovirus exposure and HLA in healthy donors. Primers included in the PCR were 60 Vbeta and 13 Jbeta primers. TCRdb's table, derived via immunoSEQ multiplex PCR, lists solely in-frame clones and lacks some. The table records around 210,000 clones, about four fifths of them present only once. There are 15 residues in the CDR3. Looked up from germline, CDR1 is MNHNY and CDR2 is SVGAGI (reference sequence). Trimming removed 6 bases at V and 0 bases at J, with 12 bases between. The gene calls are TRBV6-6 and TRBJ1-5; TRBD1 might be the D (5 bases). The source is a male donor in good health and CMV-seropositive. What was sequenced was PBMCs. The CDR3 DNA sequence: TGTGCCAGCAGGGGACCGGACTATAGCAATCAGCCCCAGCATTTT. It is translated as CASRGPDYSNQPQHF.